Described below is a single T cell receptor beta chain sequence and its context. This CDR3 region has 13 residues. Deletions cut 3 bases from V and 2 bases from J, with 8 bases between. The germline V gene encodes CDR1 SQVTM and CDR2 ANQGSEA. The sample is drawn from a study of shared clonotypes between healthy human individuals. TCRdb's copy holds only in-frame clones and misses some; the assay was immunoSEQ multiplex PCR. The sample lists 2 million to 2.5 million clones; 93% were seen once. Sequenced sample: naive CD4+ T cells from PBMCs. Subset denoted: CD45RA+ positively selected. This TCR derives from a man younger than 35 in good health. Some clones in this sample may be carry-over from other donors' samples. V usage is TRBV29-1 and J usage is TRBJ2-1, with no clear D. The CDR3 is CSVDLETYNEQFF. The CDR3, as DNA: TGCAGCGTTGATTTGGAGACCTACAATGAGCAGTTCTTC.